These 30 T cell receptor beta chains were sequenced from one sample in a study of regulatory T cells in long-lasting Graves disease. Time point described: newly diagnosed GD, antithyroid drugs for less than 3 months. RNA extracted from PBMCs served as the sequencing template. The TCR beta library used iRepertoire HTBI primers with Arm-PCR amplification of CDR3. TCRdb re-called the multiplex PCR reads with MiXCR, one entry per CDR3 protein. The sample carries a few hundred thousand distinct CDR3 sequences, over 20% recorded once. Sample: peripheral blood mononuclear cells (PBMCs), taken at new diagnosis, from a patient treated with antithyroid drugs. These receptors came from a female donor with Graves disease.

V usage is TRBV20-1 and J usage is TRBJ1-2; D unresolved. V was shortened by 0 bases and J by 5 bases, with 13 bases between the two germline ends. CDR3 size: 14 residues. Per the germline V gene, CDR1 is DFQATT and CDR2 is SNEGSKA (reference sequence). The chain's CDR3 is CSARDGHLVYGYTF. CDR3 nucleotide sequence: TGCAGTGCTAGAGATGGCCACCTCGTTTATGGCTACACCTTC.

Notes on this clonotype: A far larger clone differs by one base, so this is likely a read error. The CDR3 protein is CASSLQAGQTCNEQFF. CDR3 coding DNA: TGTGCCAGCAGCTTACAAGCGGGACAGACCTGCAATGAGCAGTTCTTC. V gene TRBV11-2 combines with J gene TRBJ2-1; D tentatively reads TRBD1 or TRBD2 (7 bases each). V dropped 2 bases and J dropped 6 bases, with 17 bases sitting between them. The V gene's germline CDR1 is SGHAT and CDR2 FQNNGV. This CDR3 is built from 16 residues.

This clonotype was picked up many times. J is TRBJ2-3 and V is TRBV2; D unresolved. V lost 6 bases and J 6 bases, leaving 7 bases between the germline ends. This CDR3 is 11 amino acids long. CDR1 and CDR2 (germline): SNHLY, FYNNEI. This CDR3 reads CASRRFDTQYF. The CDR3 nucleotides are TGTGCCAGCAGGAGGTTTGATACGCAGTATTTT.

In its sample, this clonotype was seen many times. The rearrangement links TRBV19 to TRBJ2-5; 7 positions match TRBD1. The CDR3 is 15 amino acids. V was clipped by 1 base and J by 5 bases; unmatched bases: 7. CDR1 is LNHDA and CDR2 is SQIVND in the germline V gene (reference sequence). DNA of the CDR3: TGTGCCAGTAGTATAGCCGCGACAGGGTACGAGACCCAGTACTTC. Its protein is CASSIAATGYETQYF.

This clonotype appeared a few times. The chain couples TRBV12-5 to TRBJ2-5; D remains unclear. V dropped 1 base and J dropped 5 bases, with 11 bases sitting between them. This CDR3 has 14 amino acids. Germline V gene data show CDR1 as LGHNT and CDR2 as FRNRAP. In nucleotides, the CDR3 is TGTGCTAGTGGTTTGGCTAGGTCCGGGGAGACCCAGTACTTC. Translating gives CASGLARSGETQYF.

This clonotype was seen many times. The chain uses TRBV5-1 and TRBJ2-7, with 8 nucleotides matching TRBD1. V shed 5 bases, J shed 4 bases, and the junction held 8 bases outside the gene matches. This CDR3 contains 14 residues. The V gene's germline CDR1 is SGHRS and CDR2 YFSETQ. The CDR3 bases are TGCGCCAGCAGGACACCGGGACAGGAGTACGAGCAGTACTTC. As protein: CASRTPGQEYEQYF.

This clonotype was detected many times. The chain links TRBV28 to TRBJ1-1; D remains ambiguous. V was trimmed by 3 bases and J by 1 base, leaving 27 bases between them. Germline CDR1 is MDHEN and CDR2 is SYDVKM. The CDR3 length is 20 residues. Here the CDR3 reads CASSFPGREGEVLGNTEAFF. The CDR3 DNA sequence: TGTGCCAGCAGTTTTCCGGGAAGGGAGGGAGAGGTACTGGGGAACACTGAAGCTTTCTTT.

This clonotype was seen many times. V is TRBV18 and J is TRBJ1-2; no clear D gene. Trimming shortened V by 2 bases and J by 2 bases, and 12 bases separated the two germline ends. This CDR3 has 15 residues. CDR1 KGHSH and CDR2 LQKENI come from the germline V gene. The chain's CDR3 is CASSPGISRNYGYTF. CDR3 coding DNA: TGTGCCAGCTCACCAGGTATCAGTAGGAACTATGGCTACACCTTC.

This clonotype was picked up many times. CDR3 protein: CATGGDFVNQPQHF. Here the CDR3 DNA reads TGTGCCACAGGGGGAGATTTCGTCAATCAGCCCCAGCATTTT. V usage is TRBV10-3 and J usage is TRBJ1-5; 7 nucleotides match TRBD1. Germline CDR1 is ENHRY and CDR2 is SYGVKD. With 10 bases clipped from V and 3 bases from J, the junction kept 9 bases outside the gene matches. The length of the CDR3 is 14 residues.

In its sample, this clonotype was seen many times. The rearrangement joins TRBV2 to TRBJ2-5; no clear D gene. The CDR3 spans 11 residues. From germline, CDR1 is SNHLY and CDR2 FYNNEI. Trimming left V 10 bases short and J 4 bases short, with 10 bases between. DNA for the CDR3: TGTGCCACCGAGATTGGAGAGACCCAGTACTTC. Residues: CATEIGETQYF.

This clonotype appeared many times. CDR3 sequence reads: CSGGPRETQYF. In nucleotides, the CDR3 is TGCAGCGGGGGACCTAGGGAGACCCAGTACTTC. This sequence joins TRBV29-1 and TRBJ2-5; D is tentatively TRBD1 or TRBD2 (5 bases each). Trimming removed 7 bases from V and 5 bases from J, with 11 bases in between. The CDR3 length is 11 residues. Germline CDR1 and CDR2: SQVTM and ANQGSEA.

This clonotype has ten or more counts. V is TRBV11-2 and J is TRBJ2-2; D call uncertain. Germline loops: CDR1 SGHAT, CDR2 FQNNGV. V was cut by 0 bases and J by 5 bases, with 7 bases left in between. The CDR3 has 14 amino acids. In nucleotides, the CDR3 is TGTGCCAGCAGCTTAGACCCCGGGACCGGGGAGCTGTTTTTT. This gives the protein CASSLDPGTGELFF.

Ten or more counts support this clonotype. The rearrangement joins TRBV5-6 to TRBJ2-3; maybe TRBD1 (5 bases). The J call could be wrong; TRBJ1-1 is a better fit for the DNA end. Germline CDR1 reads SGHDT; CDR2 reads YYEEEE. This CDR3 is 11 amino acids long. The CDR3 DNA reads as TGTGCCAGCAGCCGGGACGGAGGAGCTTTCTTT. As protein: CASSRDGGAFF.

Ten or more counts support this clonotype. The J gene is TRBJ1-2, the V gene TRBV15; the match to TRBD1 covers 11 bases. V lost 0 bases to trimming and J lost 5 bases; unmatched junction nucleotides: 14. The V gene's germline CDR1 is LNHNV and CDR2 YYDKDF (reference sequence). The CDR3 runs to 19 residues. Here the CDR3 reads CATSREGRGQGVVGYGYTF. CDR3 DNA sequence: TGTGCCACCAGCAGAGAGGGAAGGGGACAGGGGGTTGTAGGATATGGCTACACCTTC.

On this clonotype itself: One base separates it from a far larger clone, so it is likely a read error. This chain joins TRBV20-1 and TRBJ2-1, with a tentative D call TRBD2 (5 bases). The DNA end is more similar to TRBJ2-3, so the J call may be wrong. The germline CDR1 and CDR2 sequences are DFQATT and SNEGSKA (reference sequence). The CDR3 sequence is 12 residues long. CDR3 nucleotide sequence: TGCAGTGCTAGCGGGAACCCAGGTACGCAGTATTTT. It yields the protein CSASGNPGTQYF.

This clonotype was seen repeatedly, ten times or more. DNA of the CDR3: TGTGCCAGCAGTGTGGGACAGATTAGCAATCAGCCCCAGCATTTT. Protein: CASSVGQISNQPQHF. This sequence joins TRBV28 and TRBJ1-5; 7 nucleotides line up with TRBD1. The ends lost 5 bases at V and 0 bases at J; junction bases unmatched: 4. Germline lookup yields CDR1 MDHEN and CDR2 SYDVKM. The CDR3 runs 15 residues.

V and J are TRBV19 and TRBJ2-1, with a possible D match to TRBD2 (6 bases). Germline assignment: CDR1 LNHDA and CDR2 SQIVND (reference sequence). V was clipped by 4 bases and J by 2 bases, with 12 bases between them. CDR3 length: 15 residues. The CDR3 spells CASSRGGEPYNEQFF. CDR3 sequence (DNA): TGTGCCAGTAGTAGGGGCGGGGAGCCCTACAATGAGCAGTTCTTC. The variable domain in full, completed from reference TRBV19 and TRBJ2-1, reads DGGITQSPKYLFRKEGQNVTLSCEQNLNHDAMYWYRQDPGQGLRLIYYSQIVNDFQKGDIAEGYSVSREKKESFPLTVTSAQKNPTAFYLCASSRGGEPYNEQFFGPGTRLTVL.

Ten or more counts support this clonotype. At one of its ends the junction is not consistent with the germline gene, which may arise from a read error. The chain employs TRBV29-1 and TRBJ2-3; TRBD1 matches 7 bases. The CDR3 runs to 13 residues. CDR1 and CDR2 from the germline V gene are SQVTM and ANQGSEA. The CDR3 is CSVSIPQGPPENF. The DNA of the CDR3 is TGCAGCGTCTCAATCCCACAGGGGCCGCCCGAAAATTTT.

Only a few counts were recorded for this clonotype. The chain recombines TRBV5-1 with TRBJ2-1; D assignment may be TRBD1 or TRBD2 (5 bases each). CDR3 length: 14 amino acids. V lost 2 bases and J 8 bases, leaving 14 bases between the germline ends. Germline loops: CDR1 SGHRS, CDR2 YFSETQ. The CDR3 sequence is CASSFFTGPDEQFF. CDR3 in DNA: TGCGCCAGCAGCTTTTTTACGGGGCCCGATGAGCAGTTCTTC.

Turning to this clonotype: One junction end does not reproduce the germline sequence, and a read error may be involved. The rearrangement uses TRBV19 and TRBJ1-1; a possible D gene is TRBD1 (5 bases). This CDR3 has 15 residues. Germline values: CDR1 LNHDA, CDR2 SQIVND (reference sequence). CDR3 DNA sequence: TGTGCCAGTAGTATGATTTGGGGGTTGAAAACTGAAGCTTTCTTT. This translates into CASSMIWGLKTEAFF.

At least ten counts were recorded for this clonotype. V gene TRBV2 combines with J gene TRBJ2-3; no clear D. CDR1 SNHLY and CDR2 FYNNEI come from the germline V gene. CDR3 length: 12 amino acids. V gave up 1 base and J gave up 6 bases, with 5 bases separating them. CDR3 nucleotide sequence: TGTGCCAGCAGTGAAGAGTTGGATACGCAGTATTTT. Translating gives CASSEELDTQYF.

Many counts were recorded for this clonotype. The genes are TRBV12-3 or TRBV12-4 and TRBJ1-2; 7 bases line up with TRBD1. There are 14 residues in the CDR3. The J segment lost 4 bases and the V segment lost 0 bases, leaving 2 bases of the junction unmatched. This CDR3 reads CASSLAAGGYGYTF. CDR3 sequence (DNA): TGTGCCAGCAGTTTAGCCGCAGGGGGCTATGGCTACACCTTC.

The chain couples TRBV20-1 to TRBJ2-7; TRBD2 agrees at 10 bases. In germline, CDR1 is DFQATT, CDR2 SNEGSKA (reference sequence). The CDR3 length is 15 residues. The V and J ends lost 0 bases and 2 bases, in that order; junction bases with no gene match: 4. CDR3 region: CSAREPAGGPYEQYF. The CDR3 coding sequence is TGCAGTGCTAGAGAACCAGCGGGGGGGCCCTACGAGCAGTACTTC.

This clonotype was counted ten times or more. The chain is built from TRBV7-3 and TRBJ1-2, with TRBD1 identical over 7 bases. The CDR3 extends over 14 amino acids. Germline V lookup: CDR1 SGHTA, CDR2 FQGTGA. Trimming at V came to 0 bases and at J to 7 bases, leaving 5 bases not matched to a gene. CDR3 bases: TGTGCCAGCAGCTTAACGGGACAGTCTCTTGGCTACACCTTC. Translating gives CASSLTGQSLGYTF.

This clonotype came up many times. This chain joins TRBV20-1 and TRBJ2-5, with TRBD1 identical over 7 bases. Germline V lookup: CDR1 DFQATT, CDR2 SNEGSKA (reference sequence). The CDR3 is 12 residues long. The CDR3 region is CSLFDRDETQYF. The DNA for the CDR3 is TGCAGCCTCTTCGACAGGGATGAGACCCAGTACTTC.

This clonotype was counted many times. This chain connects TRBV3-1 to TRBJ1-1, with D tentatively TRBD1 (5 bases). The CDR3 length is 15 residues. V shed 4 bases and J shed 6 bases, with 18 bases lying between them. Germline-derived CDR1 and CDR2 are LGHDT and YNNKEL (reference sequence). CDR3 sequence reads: CASSPSGAGRSEAFF. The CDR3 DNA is TGTGCCAGCAGCCCTAGCGGGGCAGGGCGGTCTGAAGCTTTCTTT. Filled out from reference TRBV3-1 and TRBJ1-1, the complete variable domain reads DTAVSQTPKYLVTQMGNDKSIKCEQNLGHDTMYWYKQDSKKFLKIMFSYNNKELIINETVPNRFSPKSPDKAHLNLHINSLELGDSAVYFCASSPSGAGRSEAFFGQGTRLTVV.

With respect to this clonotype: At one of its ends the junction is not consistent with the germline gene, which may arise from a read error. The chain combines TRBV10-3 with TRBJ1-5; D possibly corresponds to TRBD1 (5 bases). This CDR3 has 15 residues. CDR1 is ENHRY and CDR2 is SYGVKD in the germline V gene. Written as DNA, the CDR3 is TGTGCCATCAGTGAGCGACGGGGGGGGGGGGGGGGGGGGGGGTTT. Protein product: CAISERRGGGGGGGF.

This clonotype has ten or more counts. The CDR3 loop is CASSLSGTLHKNEQFF. The CDR3 region has the DNA TGTGCCAGCAGTCTCAGCGGGACCCTACATAAGAATGAGCAGTTCTTC. The chain couples TRBV27 to TRBJ2-1, with 7 bases aligning to TRBD2. After removal of 5 bases from V and 7 bases from J, the junction contained 14 bases not matched to a gene. Germline CDR1 and CDR2: MNHEY and SMNVEV (reference sequence). CDR3 length equals 16 residues.

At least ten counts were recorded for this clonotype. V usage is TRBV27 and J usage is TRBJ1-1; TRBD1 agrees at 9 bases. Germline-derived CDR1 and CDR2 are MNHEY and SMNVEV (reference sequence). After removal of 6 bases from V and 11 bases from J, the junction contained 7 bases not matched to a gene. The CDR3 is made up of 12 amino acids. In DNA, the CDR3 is TGTGCCAGCAGGCCGGGACAGGGTATTGCTTTCTTT. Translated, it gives CASRPGQGIAFF.

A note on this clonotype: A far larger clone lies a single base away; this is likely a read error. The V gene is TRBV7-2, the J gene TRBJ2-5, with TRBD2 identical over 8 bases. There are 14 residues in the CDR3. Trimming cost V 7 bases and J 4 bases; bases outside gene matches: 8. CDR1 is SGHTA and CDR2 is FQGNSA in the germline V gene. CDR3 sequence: CASTSSGRGETQYF. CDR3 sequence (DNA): TGTGCCAGCACCTCGAGCGGGAGAGGAGAGACCCAGTACTTC.